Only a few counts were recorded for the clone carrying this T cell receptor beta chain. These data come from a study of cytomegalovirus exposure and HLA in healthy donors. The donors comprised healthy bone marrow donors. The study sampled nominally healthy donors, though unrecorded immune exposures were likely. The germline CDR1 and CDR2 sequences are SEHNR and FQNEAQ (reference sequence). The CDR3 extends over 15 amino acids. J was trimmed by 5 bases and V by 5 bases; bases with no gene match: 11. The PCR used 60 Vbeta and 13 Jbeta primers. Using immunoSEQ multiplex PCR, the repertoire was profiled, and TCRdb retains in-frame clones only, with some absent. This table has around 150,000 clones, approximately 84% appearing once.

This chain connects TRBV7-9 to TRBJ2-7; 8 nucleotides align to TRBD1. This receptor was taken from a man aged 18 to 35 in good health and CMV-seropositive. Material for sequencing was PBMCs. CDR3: CASSGGQGPLDEQYF. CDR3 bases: TGTGCCAGCAGCGGCGGACAGGGACCCCTCGACGAGCAGTACTTC.